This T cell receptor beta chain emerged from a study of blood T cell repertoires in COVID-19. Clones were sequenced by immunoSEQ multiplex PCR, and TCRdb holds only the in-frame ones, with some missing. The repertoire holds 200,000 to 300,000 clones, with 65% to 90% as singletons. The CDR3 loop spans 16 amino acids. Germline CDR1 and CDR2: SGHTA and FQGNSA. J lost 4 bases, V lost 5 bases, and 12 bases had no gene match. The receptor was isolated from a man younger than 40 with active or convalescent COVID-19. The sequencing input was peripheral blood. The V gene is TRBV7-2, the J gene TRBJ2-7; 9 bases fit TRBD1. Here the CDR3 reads CASSGTGRMTVYEQYF. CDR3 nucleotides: TGTGCCAGCAGCGGGACAGGGCGCATGACGGTTTACGAGCAGTACTTC. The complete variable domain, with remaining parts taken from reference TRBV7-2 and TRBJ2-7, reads GAGVSQSPSNKVTEKGKDVELRCDPISGHTALYWYRQSLGQGLEFLIYFQGNSAPDKSGLPSDRFSAERTGGSVSTLTIQRTQQEDSAVYLCASSGTGRMTVYEQYFGPGTRLTVT.